A selection of T cell receptor beta chains follows, all from one sample in a study of Graves' ophthalmopathy and Graves' hyperthyroidism. TCRdb recomputed calls from the multiplex PCR reads with MiXCR, one row per CDR3 protein. The sample lists roughly 420,000 distinct CDR3 sequences, around 20% occurring once. Source material: peripheral blood. The receptor source for this set is a woman aged 18-35 years with stable Graves' hyperthyroidism. CDR3s include the opening cysteine and the closing phenylalanine or tryptophan. D genes are given only for firm matches. Rows may omit the clone size; those that give it use once, few, many or a size class.

d_call	v_call	clone_size	j_call	cdr3_aa	cdr3_nt
TRBD1	TRBV19	many	TRBJ1-2	CASSRYPGQGANGYTF	TGTGCCAGTAGTAGATACCCGGGACAGGGGGCGAACGGCTACACCTTC
TRBD1	TRBV3-1	NA	TRBJ2-7	CASSQDSRGRGHYF	TGTGCCAGCAGCCAAGATTCGAGGGGCAGGGGGCACTACTTC
TRBD2	TRBV7-3	NA	TRBJ2-7	CASSLRSGNGAYEQYF	TGTGCCAGCAGCTTAAGGAGCGGGAACGGGGCATACGAGCAGTACTTC
NA	TRBV7-8	many	TRBJ2-6	CASSPRTSGANVLTF	TGTGCCAGCAGCCCAAGGACGTCTGGGGCCAACGTCCTGACTTTC
TRBD1	TRBV28	once	TRBJ1-2	CASSATGGYNYGYTF	TGTGCCAGCAGTGCTACAGGGGGCTACAACTATGGCTACACCTTC
NA	TRBV12-3/TRBV12-4	many	TRBJ1-3	CASSLGGNSGNTIYF	TGTGCCAGCAGTTTGGGCGGAAACTCTGGAAACACCATATATTTT
TRBD1	TRBV6-1	NA	TRBJ1-1	CASRQGQRNTEAFF	TGTGCCAGCAGACAGGGGCAAAGGAACACTGAAGCTTTCTTT
NA	TRBV12-3/TRBV12-4	many	TRBJ1-5	CASRAGHSNQPQHF	TGTGCCAGCAGGGCGGGACACAGCAATCAGCCCCAGCATTTT
NA	TRBV12-3/TRBV12-4	NA	TRBJ2-7	CASSPISSYEQYF	TGTGCCAGCAGTCCCATTAGTTCCTACGAGCAGTACTTC
NA	TRBV27	many	TRBJ1-5	CASSWAGASNQPQHF	TGTGCCAGCAGTTGGGCCGGGGCTAGCAATCAGCCCCAGCATTTT
TRBD1	TRBV20-1	NA	TRBJ1-2	CSATRGVQNYGYTF	TGCAGTGCTACCAGGGGGGTGCAAAACTATGGCTACACCTTC
TRBD1	TRBV6-2/TRBV6-3	NA	TRBJ2-7	CASSRRTGEHEQYF	TGTGCCAGCAGCCGCCGGACAGGGGAGCACGAGCAGTACTTC
TRBD1	TRBV12-3/TRBV12-4	NA	TRBJ2-7	CASSLGGQGLHEQYF	TGTGCCAGCAGTTTAGGGGGACAGGGTCTACACGAGCAGTACTTC
NA	TRBV20-1	many	TRBJ1-1	CSARGDPTHTEAFF	TGCAGTGCTAGGGGGGATCCGACCCACACTGAAGCTTTCTTT
NA	TRBV20-1	many	TRBJ1-6	CSAGQGADSPLHF	TGCAGTGCCGGGCAAGGGGCCGATTCACCCCTCCACTTT
TRBD1	TRBV2	many	TRBJ1-1	CASSIGQGAEAFF	TGTGCCAGCTCCATCGGACAGGGCGCTGAAGCTTTCTTT
NA	TRBV19	many	TRBJ2-2	CASSPVAGELFF	TGTGCCAGTAGTCCCGTTGCCGGGGAGCTGTTTTTT
NA	TRBV9	many	TRBJ2-7	CASSVTMDSVGEQYF	TGTGCCAGCAGCGTAACCATGGATAGCGTCGGCGAGCAGTACTTC
TRBD1	TRBV11-2	NA	TRBJ1-2	CASSLHPPGQGGDGYTF	TGTGCCAGCAGCTTACATCCCCCGGGACAGGGAGGCGATGGCTACACCTTC
NA	TRBV5-1	many	TRBJ2-5	CASSSRPRDVGYQATQYF	TGCGCCAGCAGCTCCCGCCCCCGTGATGTGGGGTACCAGGCGACCCAGTACTTC
TRBD2	TRBV11-2	many	TRBJ2-7	CASSSPGLAGGSAEQYF	TGTGCCAGCAGCTCCCCGGGACTAGCGGGAGGGTCTGCCGAGCAGTACTTC
TRBD2	TRBV5-1	many	TRBJ2-7	CASSRGLAGYEQYF	TGCGCCAGCAGCCGGGGACTAGCGGGATACGAGCAGTACTTC
NA	TRBV6-1	many	TRBJ2-5	CASSEAQDGPKETQYF	TGTGCCAGCAGTGAAGCGCAGGACGGACCGAAAGAGACCCAGTACTTC
TRBD1	TRBV6-1	NA	TRBJ1-1	CASTPRDRANTEACF	TGTGCCAGCACCCCGCGGGACAGGGCGAACACTGAAGCGTGCTTT
NA	TRBV5-1	NA	TRBJ1-1	CASSLAGEVPEAFF	TGCGCCAGCAGCTTGGCTGGGGAAGTCCCTGAAGCTTTCTTT
TRBD1	TRBV20-1	few	TRBJ2-5	CSAPKTGESETQYF	TGCAGTGCTCCCAAGACAGGGGAATCAGAGACCCAGTACTTC
NA	TRBV20-1	few	TRBJ1-1	CSAAFAGRGTEAFF	TGCAGTGCTGCCTTCGCCGGTCGCGGCACTGAAGCTTTCTTT
NA	TRBV29-1	many	TRBJ1-2	CSAPGANYGYTF	TGCAGCGCCCCAGGGGCTAACTATGGCTACACCTTC
NA	TRBV15	many	TRBJ2-5	CATSRVGGFRQETQYF	TGTGCCACCAGCAGAGTGGGGGGCTTTCGCCAAGAGACCCAGTACTTC